The TCR beta chain described here comes from a study of T-cell reconstitution after alpha-beta-depleted transplantation in children. This clonotype was detected many times. J was trimmed by 6 bases and V by 0 bases; bases with no gene match: 6. CDR3 length: 16 residues. Per the germline V gene, CDR1 is SGDLS and CDR2 is YYNGEE. As it was prepared, the TCRbeta library received unique molecular identifiers. One entry per CDR3 protein results from TCRdb running MiXCR on the PCR reads. The sample yields around 600,000 distinct CDR3 sequences, more than 9% seen once. The sequences come from PBMCs from the stem cell graft donor, collected from the stem cell graft. V is TRBV9 and J is TRBJ2-1; 10 bases are a match to TRBD2. The clonotype originates from a human donor who donated a stem cell graft to a child with acute myeloid leukemia. The CDR3 sequence: CASSVVRLAGVNEQFF. The CDR3 bases are TGTGCCAGCAGCGTAGTCCGGCTAGCGGGAGTCAATGAGCAGTTCTTC.